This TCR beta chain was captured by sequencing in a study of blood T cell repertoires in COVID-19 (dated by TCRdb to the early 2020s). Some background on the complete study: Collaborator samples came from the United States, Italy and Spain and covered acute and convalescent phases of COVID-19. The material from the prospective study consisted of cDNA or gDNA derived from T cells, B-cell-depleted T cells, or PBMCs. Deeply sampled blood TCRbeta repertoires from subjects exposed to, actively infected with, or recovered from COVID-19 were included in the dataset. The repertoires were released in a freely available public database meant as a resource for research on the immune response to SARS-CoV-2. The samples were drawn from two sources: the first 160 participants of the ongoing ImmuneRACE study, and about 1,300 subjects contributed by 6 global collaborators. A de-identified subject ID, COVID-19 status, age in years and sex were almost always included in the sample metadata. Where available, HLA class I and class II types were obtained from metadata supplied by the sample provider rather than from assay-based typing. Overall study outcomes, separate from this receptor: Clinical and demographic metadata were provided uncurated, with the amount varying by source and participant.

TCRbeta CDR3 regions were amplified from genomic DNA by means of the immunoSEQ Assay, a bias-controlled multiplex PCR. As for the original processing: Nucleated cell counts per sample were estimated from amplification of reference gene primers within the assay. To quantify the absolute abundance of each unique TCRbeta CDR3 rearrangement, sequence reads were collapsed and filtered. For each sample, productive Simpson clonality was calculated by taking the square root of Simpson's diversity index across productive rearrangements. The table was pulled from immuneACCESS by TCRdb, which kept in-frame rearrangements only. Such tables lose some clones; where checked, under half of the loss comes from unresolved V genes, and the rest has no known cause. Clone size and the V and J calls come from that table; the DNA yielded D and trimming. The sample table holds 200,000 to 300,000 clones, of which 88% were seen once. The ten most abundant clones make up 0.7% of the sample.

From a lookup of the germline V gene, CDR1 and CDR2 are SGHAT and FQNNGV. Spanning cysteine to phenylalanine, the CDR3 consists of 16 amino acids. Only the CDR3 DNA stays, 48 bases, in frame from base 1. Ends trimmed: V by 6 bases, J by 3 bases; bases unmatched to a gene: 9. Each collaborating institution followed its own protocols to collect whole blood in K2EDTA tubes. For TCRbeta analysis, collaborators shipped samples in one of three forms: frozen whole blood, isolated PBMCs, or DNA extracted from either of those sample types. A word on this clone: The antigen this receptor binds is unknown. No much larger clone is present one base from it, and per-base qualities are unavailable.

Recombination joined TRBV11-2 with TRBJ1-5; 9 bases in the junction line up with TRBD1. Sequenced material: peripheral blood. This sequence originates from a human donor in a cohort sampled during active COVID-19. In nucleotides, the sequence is TGTGCCAGCAGAAGATTCCGGGACAGGGTCAATCAGCCCCAGCATTTT. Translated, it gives CASRRFRDRVNQPQHF.